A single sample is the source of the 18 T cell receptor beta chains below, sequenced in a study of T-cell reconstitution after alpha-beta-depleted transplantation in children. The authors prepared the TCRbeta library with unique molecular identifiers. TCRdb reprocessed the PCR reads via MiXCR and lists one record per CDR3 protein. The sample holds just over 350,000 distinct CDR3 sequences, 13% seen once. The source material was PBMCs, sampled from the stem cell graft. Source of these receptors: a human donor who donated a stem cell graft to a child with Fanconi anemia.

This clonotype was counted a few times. DNA for the CDR3: TGTGCCAGCAGCCACGAAACCGGACACGTATTGTTTTTT. Its protein is CASSHETGHVLFF. V gene TRBV4-2 combines with J gene TRBJ1-4; TRBD1 is a possible D gene (5 bases). This CDR3 is 13 amino acids long. V was cut by 3 bases and J by 15 bases, with 17 bases left in between. CDR1 is LGHNA, CDR2 YNFKEQ, per germline.

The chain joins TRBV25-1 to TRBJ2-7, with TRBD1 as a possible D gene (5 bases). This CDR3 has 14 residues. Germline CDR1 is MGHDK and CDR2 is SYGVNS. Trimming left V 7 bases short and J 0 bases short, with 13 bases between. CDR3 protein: CASKKRTFSYEQYV. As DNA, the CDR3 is TGTGCCAGCAAGAAGAGGACATTCTCCTACGAGCAGTACGTC.

This chain's CDR3 is CASSGGQVMNTEAFF. Here the CDR3 DNA reads TGTGCCAGCAGTGGAGGACAGGTTATGAACACTGAAGCTTTCTTT. The chain couples TRBV12-3 or TRBV12-4 to TRBJ1-1; 7 nucleotides align to TRBD1. The CDR3 consists of 15 residues. The V segment lost 5 bases and the J segment 0 bases; nucleotides outside the gene matches: 6.

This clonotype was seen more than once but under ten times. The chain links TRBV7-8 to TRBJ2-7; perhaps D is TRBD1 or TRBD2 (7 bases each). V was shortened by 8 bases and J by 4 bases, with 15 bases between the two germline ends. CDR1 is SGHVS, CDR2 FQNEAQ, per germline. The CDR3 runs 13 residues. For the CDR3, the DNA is TGTGCCAGCGGGAGGGGGCCAGCGTACGAGCAGTACTTC. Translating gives CASGRGPAYEQYF.

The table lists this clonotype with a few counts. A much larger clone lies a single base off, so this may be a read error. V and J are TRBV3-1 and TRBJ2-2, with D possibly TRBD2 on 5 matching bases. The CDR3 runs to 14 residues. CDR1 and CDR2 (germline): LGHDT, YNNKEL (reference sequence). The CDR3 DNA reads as TGTGCCAGCAGCCAAGAGGATAACACCGGGAAGCTGTTTTTT. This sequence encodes CASSQEDNTGKLFF.

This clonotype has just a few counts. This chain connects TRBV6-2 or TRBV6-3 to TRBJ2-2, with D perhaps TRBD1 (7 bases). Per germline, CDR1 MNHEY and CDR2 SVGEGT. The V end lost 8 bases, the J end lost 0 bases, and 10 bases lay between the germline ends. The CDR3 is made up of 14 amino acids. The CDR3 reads CASAGQPNTGELFF. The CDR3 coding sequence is TGTGCCAGCGCGGGACAGCCGAACACCGGGGAGCTGTTTTTT.

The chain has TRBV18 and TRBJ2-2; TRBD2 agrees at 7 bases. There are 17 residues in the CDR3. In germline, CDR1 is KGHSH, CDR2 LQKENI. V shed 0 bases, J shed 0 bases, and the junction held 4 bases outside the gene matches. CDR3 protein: CASSPPRGTPNTGELFF. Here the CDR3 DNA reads TGTGCCAGCTCACCACCGCGGGGGACCCCGAACACCGGGGAGCTGTTTTTT.

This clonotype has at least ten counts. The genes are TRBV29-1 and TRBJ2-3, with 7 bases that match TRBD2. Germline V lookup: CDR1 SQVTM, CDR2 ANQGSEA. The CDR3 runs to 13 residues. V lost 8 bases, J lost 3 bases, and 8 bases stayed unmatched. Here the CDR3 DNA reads TGCAGCACCCCCGCGGGACTAACAGATACGCAGTATTTT. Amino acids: CSTPAGLTDTQYF.

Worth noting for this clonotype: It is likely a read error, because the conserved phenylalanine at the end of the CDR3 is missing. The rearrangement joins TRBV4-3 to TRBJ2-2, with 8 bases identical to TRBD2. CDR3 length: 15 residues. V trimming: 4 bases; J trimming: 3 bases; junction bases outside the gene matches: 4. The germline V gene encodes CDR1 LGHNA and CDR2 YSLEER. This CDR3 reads CASSPGGPDTGELFS. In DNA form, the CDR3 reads TGCGCCAGCAGCCCGGGGGGGCCTGACACCGGGGAGCTGTTTTCT.

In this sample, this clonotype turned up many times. DNA for the CDR3: TGTGCCAGCAGTTGGAGCACTGAAGCTTTCTTT. It is translated as CASSWSTEAFF. The gene calls are TRBV28 and TRBJ1-1; no firm D call. The V end lost 4 bases, the J end lost 4 bases, and 4 bases lay between the germline ends. CDR3 size: 11 residues. Germline CDR1 MDHEN, CDR2 SYDVKM. The full variable domain, with the rest looked up from reference TRBV28 and TRBJ1-1, is DVKVTQSSRYLVKRTGEKVFLECVQDMDHENMFWYRQDPGLGLRLIYFSYDVKMKEKGDIPEGYSVSREKKERFSLILESASTNQTSMYLCASSWSTEAFFGQGTRLTVV.

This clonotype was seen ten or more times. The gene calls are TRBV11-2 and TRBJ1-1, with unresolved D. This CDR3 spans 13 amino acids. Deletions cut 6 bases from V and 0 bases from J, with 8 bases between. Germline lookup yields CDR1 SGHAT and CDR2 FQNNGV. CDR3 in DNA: TGTGCCAGCAGGGTAACTATGAACACTGAAGCTTTCTTT. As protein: CASRVTMNTEAFF.

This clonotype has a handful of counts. CDR3: CASRVRGKLGNQPQHF. CDR3 nucleotide sequence: TGTGCCAGCAGGGTCAGGGGGAAATTGGGCAATCAGCCCCAGCATTTT. The chain has TRBV28 and TRBJ1-5; TRBD1 aligns across 7 bases. Trimming cost V 6 bases and J 2 bases; bases outside gene matches: 10. CDR3 length: 16 residues. CDR1 MDHEN and CDR2 SYDVKM come from the germline V gene.

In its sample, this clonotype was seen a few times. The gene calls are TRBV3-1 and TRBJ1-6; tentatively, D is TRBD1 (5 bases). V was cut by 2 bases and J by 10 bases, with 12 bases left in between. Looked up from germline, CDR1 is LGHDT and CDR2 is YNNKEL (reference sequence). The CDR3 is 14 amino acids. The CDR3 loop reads CASSQPGIGSPLHF. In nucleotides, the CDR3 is TGTGCCAGCAGCCAACCAGGGATAGGGTCACCCCTCCACTTT. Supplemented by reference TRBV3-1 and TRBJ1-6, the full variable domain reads DTAVSQTPKYLVTQMGNDKSIKCEQNLGHDTMYWYKQDSKKFLKIMFSYNNKELIINETVPNRFSPKSPDKAHLNLHINSLELGDSAVYFCASSQPGIGSPLHFGNGTRLTVT.

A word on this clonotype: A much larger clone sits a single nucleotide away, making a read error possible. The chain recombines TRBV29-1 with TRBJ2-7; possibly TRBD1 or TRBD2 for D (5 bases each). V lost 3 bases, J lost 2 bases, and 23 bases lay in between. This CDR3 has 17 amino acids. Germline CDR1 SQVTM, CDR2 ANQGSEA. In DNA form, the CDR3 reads TGCAGCGTTGATGGGGACCCCCGTCGAGGTACAGCCTACGAGCAGTACTTC. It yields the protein CSVDGDPRRGTAYEQYF.

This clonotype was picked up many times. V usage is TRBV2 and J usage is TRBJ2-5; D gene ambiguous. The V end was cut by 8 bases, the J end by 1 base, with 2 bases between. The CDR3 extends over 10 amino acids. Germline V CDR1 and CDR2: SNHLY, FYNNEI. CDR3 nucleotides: TGTGCCAGCCTCCAAGAGACCCAGTACTTC. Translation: CASLQETQYF.

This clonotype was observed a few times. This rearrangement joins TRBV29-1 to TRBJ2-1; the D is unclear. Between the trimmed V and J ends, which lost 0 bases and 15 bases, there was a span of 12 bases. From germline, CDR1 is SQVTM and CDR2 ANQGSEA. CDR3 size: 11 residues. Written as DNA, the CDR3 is TGCAGCGTTGAAGACCCCTCGGGCGGGTTCTTC. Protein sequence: CSVEDPSGGFF.

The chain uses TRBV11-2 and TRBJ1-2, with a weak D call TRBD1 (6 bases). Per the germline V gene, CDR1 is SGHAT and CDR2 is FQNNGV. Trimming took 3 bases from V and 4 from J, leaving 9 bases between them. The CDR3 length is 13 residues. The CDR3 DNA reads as TGTGCCAGCAGCTTTGACAGGATCTATGGCTACACCTTC. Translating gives CASSFDRIYGYTF.

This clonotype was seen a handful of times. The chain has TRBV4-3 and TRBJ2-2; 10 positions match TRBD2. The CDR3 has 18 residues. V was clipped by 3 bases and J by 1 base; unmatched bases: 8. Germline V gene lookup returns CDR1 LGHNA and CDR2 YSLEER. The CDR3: CASSQNDGLAENTGELFF. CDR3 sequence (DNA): TGCGCCAGCAGCCAGAACGATGGACTAGCGGAGAACACCGGGGAGCTGTTTTTT.